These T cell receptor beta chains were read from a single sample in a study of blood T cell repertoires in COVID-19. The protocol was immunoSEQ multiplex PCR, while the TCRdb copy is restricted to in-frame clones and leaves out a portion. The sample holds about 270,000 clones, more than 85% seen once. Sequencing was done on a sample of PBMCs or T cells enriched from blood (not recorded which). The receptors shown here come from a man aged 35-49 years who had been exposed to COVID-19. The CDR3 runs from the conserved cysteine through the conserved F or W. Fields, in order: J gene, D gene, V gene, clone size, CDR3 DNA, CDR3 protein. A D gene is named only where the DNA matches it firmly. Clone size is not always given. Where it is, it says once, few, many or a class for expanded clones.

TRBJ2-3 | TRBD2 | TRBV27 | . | TGTGCCAGCAGTACGATAGCGGGAGGGCCAGATACGCAGTATTTT | CASSTIAGGPDTQYF
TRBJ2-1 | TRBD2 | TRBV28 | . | TGTGCCAGCAGTACTAGCGGGAGTAAAGACTACAATGAGCAGTTCTTC | CASSTSGSKDYNEQFF
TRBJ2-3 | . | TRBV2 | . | TGTGCCAGCAATCTTGCGGCCACAGATACGCAGTATTTT | CASNLAATDTQYF
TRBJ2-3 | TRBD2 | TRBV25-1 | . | TGTGCCAGCAGTGAACGGGCGGGAGGGGTGCCAGATACGCAGTATTTT | CASSERAGGVPDTQYF
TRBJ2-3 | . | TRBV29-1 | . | TGCAGCCAAGATACGCAGTATTTT | CSQDTQYF
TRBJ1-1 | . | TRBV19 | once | TGTGCCAGTAGTATACGGGGGGGCGGCACTGAAGCTTTCTTT | CASSIRGGGTEAFF
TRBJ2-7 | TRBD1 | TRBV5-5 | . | TGTGCCAGCAGCATATGGACAGGGGAATTCTACGAGCAGTACTTC | CASSIWTGEFYEQYF
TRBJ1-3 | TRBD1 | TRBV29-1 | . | TGCAGCGTTTTGGGACAGGGAACATCTGGAAACACCATATATTTT | CSVLGQGTSGNTIYF
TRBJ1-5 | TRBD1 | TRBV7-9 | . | TGTGCCAGCAGCTTACGACAGGGGGCACCCCAGCATTTT | CASSLRQGAPQHF
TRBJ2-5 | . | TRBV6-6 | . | TGTGCCAGCAGTGGAATATCGGGACAAGAGACCCAGTACTTC | CASSGISGQETQYF
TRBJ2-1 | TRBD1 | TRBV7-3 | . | TGTGCCAGCAGCTTAACCGGACAGGATGCAGGGCCGAAGTTCTTC | CASSLTGQDAGPKFF
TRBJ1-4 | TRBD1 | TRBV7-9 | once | TGTGCCAGCAAGAGCATGGGACAGGGGTTCGAAAAACTGTTTTTT | CASKSMGQGFEKLFF
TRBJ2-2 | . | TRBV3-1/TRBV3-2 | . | TGTGCCAGCAGCCAAGATCGGGCAGGGGAGAACACCGGGGAGCTGTTTTTT | CASSQDRAGENTGELFF
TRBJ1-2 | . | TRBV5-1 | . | TGCGCCAGCGGATCGGGGGACCTGGGCTACACCTTC | CASGSGDLGYTF
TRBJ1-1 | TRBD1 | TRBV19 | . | TGTGCCAGTAGTATTAGGACAGGGGTCCAGAACACTGAAGCTTTCTTT | CASSIRTGVQNTEAFF
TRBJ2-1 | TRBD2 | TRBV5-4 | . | TGTGCCAGCAGCTTCGGACTAGCGGGAAACAATGAGCAGTTCTTC | CASSFGLAGNNEQFF